This T cell receptor beta chain was found in a study of blood T cell repertoires in COVID-19. Study summary: Sites across the United States, Italy and Spain contributed samples from acute and convalescent COVID-19. The analysed material was cDNA or gDNA that came from T cells, B-cell-depleted T cells, or PBMCs.

Sequencing used immunoSEQ multiplex PCR; TCRdb keeps in-frame clones, though not all of them. The repertoire holds approximately 210,000 clones, with around three quarters as singletons. Per germline, CDR1 SNHLY and CDR2 FYNNEI. Trimming took off 0 bases at V and 5 bases at J, with 13 bases between the two ends. CDR3 length: 15 residues. Material for sequencing was PBMCs or T cells enriched from blood (not recorded which). The origin of this receptor is a woman aged 50 to 60 with acute COVID-19. The rearrangement joins TRBV2 to TRBJ1-2; D not certain. DNA for the CDR3: TGTGCCAGCAGTGAAGCGAGGCCAGTGATATATGGCTACACCTTC. Translation: CASSEARPVIYGYTF.